This T cell receptor (beta chain) was sequenced for a study of blood T cell repertoires in COVID-19. Clones were sequenced by immunoSEQ multiplex PCR, and TCRdb holds only the in-frame ones, with some missing. The sample lists about 170,000 clones, approximately 85% occurring once. This CDR3 has 13 residues. V was cut by 3 bases and J by 6 bases, with 10 bases left in between. This rearrangement joins TRBV12-3 or TRBV12-4 to TRBJ2-3; D is perhaps TRBD1 (5 bases). Sequencing was done on a sample of peripheral blood. The sequence was collected from an elderly man with COVID-19, enrolled during active disease. For the CDR3, the DNA is TGTGCCAGCAGTTTGGTTTCAGGGGATACGCAGTATTTT. It translates to CASSLVSGDTQYF.